The clone carrying this TCR beta chain occurred once. Its antigen is unidentified. These data come from a study of CD8 T cells in Susac syndrome. Overall study results and limits: Clonal expansion did not appear in Susac syndrome CD4+ T cell repertoires.

Random hexamers primed reverse transcription of about 0.5 to 1 ug RNA. The amplification used immunoSEQ multiplex PCR on TCR beta CDR3; it spanned 54 Vbeta and 13 Jbeta. TCRdb re-called the immunoSEQ multiplex PCR reads with MiXCR, one entry per CDR3 protein. The sample contains 140,000 to 150,000 distinct CDR3 sequences, 95% of which appear only once. The CDR3 sequence is 13 residues long. The V gene's germline CDR1 is DFQATT and CDR2 SNEGSKA (reference sequence). V shed 7 bases and J shed 5 bases, with 17 bases lying between them. High-throughput TCR beta sequencing covered peripheral CD8+ and CD4+ T cells. Susac syndrome patients met recently defined diagnostic criteria for definite or probable disease.

The chain joins TRBV20-1 to TRBJ2-5; maybe TRBD2 (6 bases). The clonotype originates from a human donor with Susac syndrome. Sample: CD4+ T cells from PBMCs. The CDR3 nucleotides read TGCAGTGTAGCGGAGTGGAGGGGTGAGACCCAGTACTTC. Amino acid sequence: CSVAEWRGETQYF.